The 20 T cell receptor beta chains below come from one sample, sequenced in a study of cytomegalovirus exposure and HLA in healthy donors. PCR employed 60 Vbeta and 13 Jbeta primers. Profiling relied on immunoSEQ multiplex PCR, and the TCRdb table lists in-frame clones only, not all of them. The profile shows fewer than 250,000 clones, approximately 87% of them singletons. Sequenced sample: PBMCs. These receptors were obtained from a human donor in good health.

This clone was seen only once. The V gene is TRBV28, the J gene TRBJ2-6, with a weak D call TRBD2 (7 bases). V was cut by 10 bases and J by 3 bases, with 16 bases left in between. Germline CDR1 reads MDHEN; CDR2 reads SYDVKM. The CDR3 loop spans 15 amino acids. CDR3 DNA: TGTGCCACCAATTGGGGGGGCGGTGGGGCCAACGTCCTGACTTTC. Protein: CATNWGGGGANVLTF. Supplemented by reference TRBV28 and TRBJ2-6, the full variable domain reads DVKVTQSSRYLVKRTGEKVFLECVQDMDHENMFWYRQDPGLGLRLIYFSYDVKMKEKGDIPEGYSVSREKKERFSLILESASTNQTSMYLCATNWGGGGANVLTFGAGSRLTVL.

For the CDR3, the DNA is TGTGCCAGCAGTTACTCGGGACTAGCGAATTACGAGCAGTACTTC. This encodes CASSYSGLANYEQYF. V is TRBV6-6 and J is TRBJ2-7; 10 bases align to TRBD2. CDR3 length equals 15 residues. Germline CDR1 MNHNY, CDR2 SVGAGI (reference sequence). The J segment lost 4 bases and the V segment lost 0 bases, leaving 3 bases of the junction unmatched.

CDR3 sequence reads: CASSLGAGLAGVTQYF. The CDR3, as DNA: TGCGCCAGCAGCTTGGGAGCAGGACTAGCGGGAGTGACGCAGTACTTC. The chain has TRBV5-1 and TRBJ2-7; 13 bases fit TRBD2. V shed 0 bases, J shed 9 bases, and the junction held 9 bases outside the gene matches. Germline lookup yields CDR1 SGHRS and CDR2 YFSETQ. The CDR3 is 16 residues long.

The chain links TRBV5-1 to TRBJ1-1; a possible D gene is TRBD1 (5 bases). The CDR3 loop spans 15 amino acids. Germline CDR1 reads SGHRS; CDR2 reads YFSETQ. Trimming pared 0 bases from V and 3 bases from J, leaving 12 bases between. CDR3 protein: CASSLAGGIDTEAFF. For the CDR3, the DNA is TGCGCCAGCAGCTTGGCCGGGGGTATTGACACTGAAGCTTTCTTT.

V is TRBV19 and J is TRBJ2-3; D perhaps matches TRBD1 (6 bases). Germline V gene data show CDR1 as LNHDA and CDR2 as SQIVND (reference sequence). V gave up 6 bases and J gave up 5 bases, with 12 bases separating them. CDR3 length: 13 residues. CDR3 sequence: CASSDRYEDTQYF. The CDR3 DNA reads as TGTGCCAGTAGCGACAGGTATGAAGATACGCAGTATTTT.

This clone has just one count. The CDR3 DNA sequence: TGTGCCACCAGCAGAGATCCCGGGACTAGCGGGGAGCAGTACTTC. Encoded protein: CATSRDPGTSGEQYF. This chain uses TRBV15 with TRBJ2-7, with 12 bases that match TRBD2. The CDR3 spans 15 residues. Trimming took 0 bases from V and 7 from J; bases not matched to a gene: 4. Looked up from germline, CDR1 is LNHNV and CDR2 is YYDKDF (reference sequence).

The V call is TRBV30, the J call TRBJ1-2; 7 bases match TRBD1. Trimming at V came to 2 bases and at J to 9 bases, leaving 9 bases not matched to a gene. CDR1 is GTSNPN and CDR2 is SVGIG in the germline V gene (reference sequence). The CDR3 length is 13 residues. For the CDR3, the DNA is TGTGCCTGGAGTCTCGAAATGGACAGGAGCTACACCTTC. Residues: CAWSLEMDRSYTF.

The chain recombines TRBV5-4 with TRBJ1-3, with D possibly matching TRBD1 (6 bases). The CDR3 totals 14 residues. Trimming cost V 4 bases and J 1 base, with 9 bases left between them. The V gene's germline CDR1 is SGHNT and CDR2 YYREEE (reference sequence). CDR3 coding DNA: TGTGCCAGCAGCCAACAGGGATCTGGAAACACCATATATTTT. Protein sequence: CASSQQGSGNTIYF.

This chain uses TRBV2 with TRBJ1-4; D gene uncertain. Germline CDR1 is SNHLY and CDR2 is FYNNEI. Trimming removed 8 bases at V and 0 bases at J, with 13 bases between. The CDR3 is 15 residues long. CDR3 sequence: CASFQRKATNEKLFF. CDR3 bases: TGTGCCAGCTTTCAGAGGAAAGCAACTAATGAAAAACTGTTTTTT.

CDR3 DNA sequence: TGTGCCAGCAGGACCGGGACAAGGCATGGCTACACCTTC. This translates into CASRTGTRHGYTF. The chain carries TRBV2 and TRBJ1-2; weak D call: TRBD1 (6 bases). Per germline, CDR1 SNHLY and CDR2 FYNNEI. With 6 bases removed from V and 6 bases from J, the gap between germline ends came to 14 bases. This CDR3 has 13 residues.

The chain links TRBV11-2 to TRBJ1-2; 7 nucleotides line up with TRBD1. The germline gives CDR1 SGHAT, CDR2 FQNNGV. V lost 3 bases to trimming and J lost 2 bases; unmatched junction nucleotides: 6. The CDR3 has 15 amino acids. CDR3 DNA: TGTGCCAGCAGCTTCGGGGGACAGTGGAACTATGGCTACACCTTC. Encoded protein: CASSFGGQWNYGYTF.

This clone appeared once. The rearrangement joins TRBV28 to TRBJ1-1; 8 bases map to TRBD1. The germline V gene encodes CDR1 MDHEN and CDR2 SYDVKM. After removal of 3 bases from V and 7 bases from J, the junction contained 7 bases not matched to a gene. This CDR3 comprises 14 residues. The CDR3 reads CASSLPGGVDEAFF. In nucleotides, the CDR3 is TGTGCCAGCAGTTTGCCAGGGGGCGTCGATGAAGCTTTCTTT.

V usage is TRBV4-2 and J usage is TRBJ2-3; TRBD2 is a possible D gene (6 bases). V lost 0 bases, J lost 0 bases, and 19 bases lay in between. This CDR3 is 19 amino acids long. Per the germline V gene, CDR1 is LGHNA and CDR2 is YNFKEQ. Here the CDR3 DNA reads TGTGCCAGCAGCCAAGAACGGCGGCTACTAGCTGCTAGCACAGATACGCAGTATTTT. Its protein product is CASSQERRLLAASTDTQYF.

The chain joins TRBV7-3 to TRBJ1-5; maybe TRBD1 (6 bases). Trimming removed 5 bases from V and 2 bases from J, with 19 bases in between. This CDR3 has 17 residues. Per the germline V gene, CDR1 is SGHTA and CDR2 is FQGTGA. In DNA form, the CDR3 reads TGTGCCAGCAGCCCTTACAAGGGGGGGGGTGGCAATCAGCCCCAGCATTTT. Translating it yields CASSPYKGGGGNQPQHF.

This clone was recorded once. This sequence joins TRBV28 and TRBJ2-3; D perhaps matches TRBD1 (5 bases). This CDR3 is built from 10 residues. The ends were cut back, 2 bases at V and 14 bases at J, with 8 bases in the middle. Looked up from germline, CDR1 is MDHEN and CDR2 is SYDVKM. The CDR3 sequence: CASSLRQMYF. CDR3 DNA sequence: TGTGCCAGCAGTTTAAGACAGATGTATTTT.

This clone was observed a handful of times. The rearrangement joins TRBV10-3 to TRBJ2-5; 7 nucleotides agree with TRBD2. The DNA end is more similar to TRBJ2-7, so the J call may be wrong. CDR1 is ENHRY and CDR2 is SYGVKD in the germline V gene. CDR3 length: 14 amino acids. The CDR3 coding sequence is TGTGCCATCAGTGTGGGGGGGACCCCCTACGAGCAGTACTTC. This encodes CAISVGGTPYEQYF.

This chain uses TRBV7-8 with TRBJ1-2, with 8 bases matching TRBD1. This CDR3 is 16 amino acids long. The trim removed 7 bases at V and 3 bases at J, leaving 13 bases unmatched. CDR1 and CDR2 from the germline V gene are SGHVS and FQNEAQ. In DNA, the CDR3 is TGTGCCAGCACTGATGGGTTTTGGACAGGGTACTATGGCTACACCTTC. It specifies CASTDGFWTGYYGYTF.

The CDR3 here is CASSHGTGSGNTIYF. The CDR3 DNA is TGTGCCAGCAGTCATGGGACAGGCTCTGGAAACACCATATATTTT. This chain links TRBV6-5 with TRBJ1-3; 8 bases agree with TRBD1. Germline CDR1 MNHEY, CDR2 SVGAGI. The CDR3 extends over 15 amino acids. Unmatched junction bases numbered 3, after V lost 5 bases and J lost 0 bases.

The chain links TRBV29-1 to TRBJ1-1; D may be TRBD1 (5 bases). This CDR3 has 16 residues. The germline V and J ends were trimmed by 1 base and 5 bases, with 20 bases remaining between them. Germline CDR1 and CDR2: SQVTM and ANQGSEA. The CDR3 region is CSVEGEGQTFGTEAFF. The CDR3 DNA reads as TGCAGCGTTGAAGGGGAGGGGCAGACGTTTGGGACTGAAGCTTTCTTT.

The chain links TRBV28 to TRBJ2-7; 7 nucleotides match TRBD1. Unmatched junction bases numbered 8, after V lost 4 bases and J lost 2 bases. Germline CDR1 and CDR2: MDHEN and SYDVKM. The CDR3 is made up of 15 amino acids. CDR3 residues: CASSSPTGDPYEQYF. In DNA form, the CDR3 reads TGTGCCAGCAGTTCTCCCACAGGGGACCCCTACGAGCAGTACTTC. The variable domain in full, with the rest retrieved from reference TRBV28 and TRBJ2-7, is DVKVTQSSRYLVKRTGEKVFLECVQDMDHENMFWYRQDPGLGLRLIYFSYDVKMKEKGDIPEGYSVSREKKERFSLILESASTNQTSMYLCASSSPTGDPYEQYFGPGTRLTVT.